The sequence of this TCR beta chain was determined in a study of cytomegalovirus exposure and HLA in healthy donors. Germline CDR1 SGHTA, CDR2 FQGTGA. The CDR3 consists of 13 residues. Trimming cost V 5 bases and J 6 bases; bases outside gene matches: 4. Both 60 Vbeta primers and 13 Jbeta primers went into the PCR. Produced via immunoSEQ multiplex PCR; TCRdb's table is partial and in-frame only. The sample consists of about 140,000 clones, around 75% of them appearing once. A note on this clone: The antigen remains undetermined.

General observations from the study: Another analysis was done later, and it associated roughly 15,000 TCR beta sequences with HLA alleles at 0.05 false discovery rate. Later analysis identified a missense DCLRE1C variant that was linked to TCR beta V- and J-gene trimming. Most TCR sequences showed up rarely, but some public TCRs showed up in many donors. Cytomegalovirus association was assigned to about 150 TCR beta chains.

The sequencing sample was made of PBMCs. The source is a man between 60 and 75 years old in good health and CMV-seronegative. The rearrangement links TRBV7-3 to TRBJ1-1; 9 nucleotides match TRBD1. The CDR3 nucleotides are TGTGCCAGCAGCCGGGGACAGGGTGCTGAAGCTTTCTTT. It specifies CASSRGQGAEAFF. Full variable domain (rest looked up from reference TRBV7-3 and TRBJ1-1): GAGVSQTPSNKVTEKGKYVELRCDPISGHTALYWYRQSLGQGPEFLIYFQGTGAADDSGLPNDRFFAVRPEGSVSTLKIQRTERGDSAVYLCASSRGQGAEAFFGQGTRLTVV.